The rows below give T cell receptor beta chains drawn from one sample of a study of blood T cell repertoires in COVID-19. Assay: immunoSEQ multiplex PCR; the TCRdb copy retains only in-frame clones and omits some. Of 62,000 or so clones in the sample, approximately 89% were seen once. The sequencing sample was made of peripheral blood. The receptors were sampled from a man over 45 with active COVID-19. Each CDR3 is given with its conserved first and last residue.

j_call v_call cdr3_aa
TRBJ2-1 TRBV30 CAWSTPYDRGHQSRDNEQFF
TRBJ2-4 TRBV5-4 CASSPQRERNIQYF
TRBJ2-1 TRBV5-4 CASSSIAGGISNEQFF
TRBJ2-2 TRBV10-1 CATDSGGGELFF
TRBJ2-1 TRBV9 CASSVAYGTSGFLYNEQFF
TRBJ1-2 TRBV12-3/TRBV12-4 CASSFGTDGYTF
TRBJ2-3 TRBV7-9 CASSAGTSGVSDTQYF
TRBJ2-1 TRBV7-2 CASSLASRGPYNEQFF
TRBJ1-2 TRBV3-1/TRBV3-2 CASGDRAYGYTF
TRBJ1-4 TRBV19 CASSTLTGKGTSRKLFF
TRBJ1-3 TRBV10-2 CASSERGSSGNTIYF
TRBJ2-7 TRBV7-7 CASSLKSRGGQGGTYEQYF
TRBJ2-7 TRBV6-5 CASDRGSYEQYF
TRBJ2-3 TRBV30 CAWSDTWRGTDTQYF
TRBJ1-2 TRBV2 CASKMMGQLNYGYTF
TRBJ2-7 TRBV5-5 CASSLGRGGAYEQYF
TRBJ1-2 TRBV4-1 CASSQFVAGNNYGYTF
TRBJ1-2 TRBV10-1 CASSEVRGGYTF
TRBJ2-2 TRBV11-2 CASSALTSGAAGELFF
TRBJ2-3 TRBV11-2 CASSRGGWADTQYF
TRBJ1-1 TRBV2 CASSLDRAQAFF
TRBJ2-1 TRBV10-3 CAISEGLAGAGYNEQFF
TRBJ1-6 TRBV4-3 CASSQGTGVESPLHF
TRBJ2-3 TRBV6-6 CASSLKPDSGTGDTDTQYF
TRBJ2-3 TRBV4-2 CASSHEGWALDTQYF
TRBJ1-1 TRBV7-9 CASSFRQLLNTEAFF
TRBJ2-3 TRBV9 CASSVATESGGTDTQYF
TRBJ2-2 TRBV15 CATSRNRGPGELFF
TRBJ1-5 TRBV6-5 CASSRDNVGNQPQHF
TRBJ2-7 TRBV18 CASSPTQGRISYEQYF
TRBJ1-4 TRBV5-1 CASSLNQGTNEKLFF
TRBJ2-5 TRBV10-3 CAIRPLAEETQYF
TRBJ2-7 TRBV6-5 CASRWSQEEVYEQYF
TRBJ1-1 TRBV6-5 CASSFQGALGTEAFF
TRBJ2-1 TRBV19 CASSIALDNEQFF
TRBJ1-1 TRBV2 CASSEHGEAFF
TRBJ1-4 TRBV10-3 CAISELRGTNEKLFF
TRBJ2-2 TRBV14 CASSQDPRGTTGELFF
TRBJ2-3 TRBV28 CASSLGTYTDTQYF
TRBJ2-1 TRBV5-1 CASSASGGFNEQFF